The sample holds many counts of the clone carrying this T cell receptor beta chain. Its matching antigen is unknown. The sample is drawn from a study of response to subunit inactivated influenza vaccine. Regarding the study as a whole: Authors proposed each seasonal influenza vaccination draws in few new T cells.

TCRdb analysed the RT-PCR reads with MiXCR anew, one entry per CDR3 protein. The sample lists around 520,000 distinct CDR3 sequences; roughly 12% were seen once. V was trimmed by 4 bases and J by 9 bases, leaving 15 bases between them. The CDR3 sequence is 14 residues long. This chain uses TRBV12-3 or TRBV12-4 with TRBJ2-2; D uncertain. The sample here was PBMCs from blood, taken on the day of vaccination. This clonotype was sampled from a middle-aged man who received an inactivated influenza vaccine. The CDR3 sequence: CASSSLIGNRELFF. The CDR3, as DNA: TGTGCCAGCAGTTCCCTTATTGGAAACCGGGAGCTGTTTTTT.